This T cell receptor (beta chain) was observed in a study of PD-1 blockade in classical Hodgkin lymphoma. Relapse after autologous stem cell transplantation occurred in every patient, and brentuximab vedotin exposure varied. This clone came up once. Its antigen is undetermined. Study conclusions and caveats: Nivolumab initiation under 1 year post-ASCT meant exclusion.

Sequencing was performed with immunoSEQ multiplex PCR; in TCRdb, only in-frame clones are kept and a portion is missing. The sample has 25,000 to 30,000 clones, roughly 80% seen once. The source was peripheral blood mononuclear cells (PBMCs), collected before the second cycle of nivolumab. The sequence came from a human donor with classical Hodgkin lymphoma.

CDR3 DNA: TGTGCCAGCAGTTACGGCGGTAAGAACACTGAAGCTTTCTTT. It encodes CASSYGGKNTEAFF. The chain is built from TRBV6-5 and TRBJ1-1; no clear D. The V gene lost 2 bases and the J gene lost 1 base, with 8 bases spanning the gap. The CDR3 runs to 14 residues. Per germline, CDR1 MNHEY and CDR2 SVGAGI.